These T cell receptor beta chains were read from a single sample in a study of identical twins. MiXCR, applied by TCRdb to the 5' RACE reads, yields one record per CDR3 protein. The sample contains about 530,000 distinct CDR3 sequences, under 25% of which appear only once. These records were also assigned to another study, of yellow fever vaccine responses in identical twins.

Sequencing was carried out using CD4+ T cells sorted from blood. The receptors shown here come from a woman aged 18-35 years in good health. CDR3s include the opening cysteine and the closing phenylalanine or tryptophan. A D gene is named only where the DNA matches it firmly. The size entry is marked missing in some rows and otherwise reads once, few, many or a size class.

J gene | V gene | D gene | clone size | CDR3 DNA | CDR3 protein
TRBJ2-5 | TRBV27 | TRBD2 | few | TGTGCCAGCAGTCGAGGGCTCCTACTAGCGGGGGGGGAGACCCAGTACTTC | CASSRGLLLAGGETQYF
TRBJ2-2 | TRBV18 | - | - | TGTGCCAGCTCACCTACGACAGGGAACACCGGGGAGCTGTTTTTT | CASSPTTGNTGELFF
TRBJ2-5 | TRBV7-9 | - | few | TGTGCCAGCAGCTTACTGACGTCAGCCAATCTAGAGACCCAGTACTTC | CASSLLTSANLETQYF
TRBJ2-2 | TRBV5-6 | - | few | TGTGCCAGCAGCTTGAAAGGGGCCGGGGAGCTGTTTTTT | CASSLKGAGELFF
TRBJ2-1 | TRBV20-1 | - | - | TGCAGTGCCAAGAGACCGGGCGGAGCATATGAGCAGTTCTTC | CSAKRPGGAYEQFF
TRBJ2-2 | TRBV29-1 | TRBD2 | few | TGCAGCGTTGCTACTAGCGGGTGGGGTGGCACCGGGGAGCTGTTTTTT | CSVATSGWGGTGELFF
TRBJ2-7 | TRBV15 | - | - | TGTGCCACCAGCGGCCCTCGGAATGGGGCCTACGAGCAGTACTTC | CATSGPRNGAYEQYF
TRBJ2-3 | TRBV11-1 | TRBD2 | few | TGTGCCAGCAGCAAGGGACTAGCGGGGGGTCAAATCACTAGCACAGATACGCAGTATTTT | CASSKGLAGGQITSTDTQYF
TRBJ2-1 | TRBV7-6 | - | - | TGTGCCAGCAGCTTACAGCGGTCGCCTTACAATGAGCAGTTCTTC | CASSLQRSPYNEQFF
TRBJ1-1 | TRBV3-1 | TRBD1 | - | TGTGCCAGCAGCCCCATATGGCTACAGGGGGCCGAAGCTTTCTTT | CASSPIWLQGAEAFF
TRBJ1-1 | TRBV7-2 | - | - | TGTGCCAGCAGCTTAGGGTTCACGGGGGGAGCTTTCTTT | CASSLGFTGGAFF
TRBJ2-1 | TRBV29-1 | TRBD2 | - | TGCAGCGTACTACCTCCCGCTAGCGGGGAAAATGAGCAGTTCTTC | CSVLPPASGENEQFF
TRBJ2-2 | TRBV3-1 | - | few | TGTGCCACCTCCAGGAACCACAACACCGGGGAGCTGTTTTTT | CATSRNHNTGELFF
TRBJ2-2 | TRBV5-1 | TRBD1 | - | TGCGCCAGCAGCTTTCGTGACAGGGGGAACACCGGGGAGCTGTTTTTT | CASSFRDRGNTGELFF
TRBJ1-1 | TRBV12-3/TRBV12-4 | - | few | TGTGCCAGCAGCCCTAGGGGGTCGAACACTGAAGCTTTCTTT | CASSPRGSNTEAFF
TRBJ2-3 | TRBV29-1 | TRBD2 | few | TGCAGCGTTAGATGGCTAGCGGAGCGCACAGATACGCAGTATTTT | CSVRWLAERTDTQYF
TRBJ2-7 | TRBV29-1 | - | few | TGCAGCGCGCTACGGGGTGCCGACACCTACGAGCAGTACTTC | CSALRGADTYEQYF
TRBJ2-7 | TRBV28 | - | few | TGTGCCAGCAATAAGGACTCCTCCTACGAGCAGTACTTC | CASNKDSSYEQYF
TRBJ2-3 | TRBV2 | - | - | TGTGCCAGCAGTTATGGCCCTGTGGCAGATACGCAGTATTTT | CASSYGPVADTQYF
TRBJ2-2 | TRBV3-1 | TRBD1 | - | TGTGCCAGCAGCGCAACGACAGGGGGTTCCACCGGGGAGCTGTTTTTT | CASSATTGGSTGELFF
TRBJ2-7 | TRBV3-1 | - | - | TGTGCCAGCAGCCAAGGAGCCCGGGACTACGAGCAGTACTTC | CASSQGARDYEQYF
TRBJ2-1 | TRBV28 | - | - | TGTGCCAGCAGTTTTAGCTGGGAGAGCCACCCTGAGTTCTTC | CASSFSWESHPEFF
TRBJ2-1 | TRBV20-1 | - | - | TGCAGTGCCATTAGCTCCTACAATGAGCAGTTCTTC | CSAISSYNEQFF
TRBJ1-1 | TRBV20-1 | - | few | TGCAGTGCTAGAGTTCCGGGGAACACTGAAGCTTTCTTT | CSARVPGNTEAFF
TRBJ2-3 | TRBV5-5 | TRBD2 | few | TGTGCCAGCAGCCCACTCCTAGCGGGAGGGTTGAAGCAGTATTTT | CASSPLLAGGLKQYF
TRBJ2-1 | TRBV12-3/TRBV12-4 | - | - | TGTGCCAGCAGCTCCCTCGTTGGGGCCCCCTCCTACAATGAGCAGTCCTTC | CASSSLVGAPSYNEQSF
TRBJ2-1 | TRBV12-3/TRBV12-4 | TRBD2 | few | TGTGCCAGCAGTCGACTAGCGGGAGGGATGGGTAATGAGCAGTTCTTC | CASSRLAGGMGNEQFF
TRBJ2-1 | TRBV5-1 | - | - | TGCGCCAGCAGCTTGGGGGGTAGCGGAATTAGCTTAGGCTACAATGAGCAGTTCTTC | CASSLGGSGISLGYNEQFF
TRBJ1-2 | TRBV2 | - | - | TGTGCCAGCAGTGTCCGAGGGGGAACCCCCCATGGCTACACCTTC | CASSVRGGTPHGYTF
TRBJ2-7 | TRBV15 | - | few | TGTGCCACCAGCAGAGAGGTCCAGGGCCCGTACGAGCAGTACTTC | CATSREVQGPYEQYF
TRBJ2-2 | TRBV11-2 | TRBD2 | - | TGTGCCAGCACCCGACTAGCGGGGAACACCGGGGAGCTGTTTTTT | CASTRLAGNTGELFF
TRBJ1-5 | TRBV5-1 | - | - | TGCGCCAGCAGCCGCGCGGGGGGCCCAAATCAGCCCCAGCATTTT | CASSRAGGPNQPQHF
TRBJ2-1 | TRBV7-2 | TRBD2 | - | TGTGCCAGCAGCTCCACCTCGGCTAGCGGTCACTACAATGAGCAGTTCTTC | CASSSTSASGHYNEQFF
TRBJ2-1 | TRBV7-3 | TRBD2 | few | TGTGCCAGCAGCCGGACGGGGGGGGCAGGATACAATGAGCAGTTCTTC | CASSRTGGAGYNEQFF
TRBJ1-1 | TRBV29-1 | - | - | TGCAGCGTTGAGCTACAGGGTACTAACACTGAAGCTTTCTTT | CSVELQGTNTEAFF
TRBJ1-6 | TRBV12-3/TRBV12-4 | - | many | TGTGCCAGCAGCCAAAAGGCACGGGGGCCTAATTCACCCCTCCACTTT | CASSQKARGPNSPLHF
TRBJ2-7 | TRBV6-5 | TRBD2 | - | TGTGCCAGCAGTTACACAGCTAGCGGAACCTACGAGCAGTACTTC | CASSYTASGTYEQYF
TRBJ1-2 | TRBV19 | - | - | TGTGCCAGTAGTACTGGGGGTGGCTACACCTTC | CASSTGGGYTF
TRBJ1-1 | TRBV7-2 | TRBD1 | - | TGTGCCAGCAGCTTATGGGGACAGGGTCTGAACACTGAAGCTTTCTTT | CASSLWGQGLNTEAFF
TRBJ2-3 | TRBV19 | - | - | TGTGCCAGTAGTCGAACTTACACAGATACGCAGTATTTT | CASSRTYTDTQYF
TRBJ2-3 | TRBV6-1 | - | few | TGTGCCAGCCACGGGGCTGACACAGATACGCAGTATTTT | CASHGADTDTQYF
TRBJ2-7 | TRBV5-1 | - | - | TGCGCCAGCAGCTCCACGGGGGCTTACGAGCAGTACTTC | CASSSTGAYEQYF
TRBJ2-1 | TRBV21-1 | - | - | TGTGCCAACAGCAAAGGAGGCAGGGGCGTCTCCTACAATGAGCAGTTCTTC | CANSKGGRGVSYNEQFF
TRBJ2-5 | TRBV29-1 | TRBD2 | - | TGCAGCGTCCGTCTGCTTGCGGGGGGGAGAGAGACCCAGTACTTC | CSVRLLAGGRETQYF
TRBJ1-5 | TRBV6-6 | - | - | TGTGCCAGCAGTTACCCATCTCAGCCCCAGCATTTT | CASSYPSQPQHF
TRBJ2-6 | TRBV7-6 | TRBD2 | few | TGTGCCAGCAGCTTAGCTCCGGGACTAGCGGACAGCTCTGGGGCCAACGTCCTGACTTTC | CASSLAPGLADSSGANVLTF
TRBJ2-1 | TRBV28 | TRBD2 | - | TGTGCCAGCAGCCCTGGGAAGCGGGGGGGTCTGGTCGAGCAGTTCTTC | CASSPGKRGGLVEQFF
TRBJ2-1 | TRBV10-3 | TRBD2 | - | TGTGCCACCGGGGCTAGCGGGAGTGTGCATGAGCAGTTCTTC | CATGASGSVHEQFF